This TCR beta chain was obtained from a study of T cell changes during pregnancy in multiple sclerosis (dated by TCRdb to the late 2010s). Regarding the research as a whole: The study examined how the T cell repertoire changed over the course of pregnancy in women with multiple sclerosis.

A word on this clone: It lacks a known antigen. Base qualities are not recorded, but no much larger clone differs from it by a single base.

From its cysteine to its phenylalanine, the CDR3 spans 14 amino acids. Only CDR3 DNA is held: 42 bases, read in frame from base 1. V loses 1 base, J loses 5 bases, and the germline ends lie 11 bases apart. From a lookup of the germline V gene, CDR1 and CDR2 are KGHSY and FQNENV. The library was obtained by the immunoSEQ multiplex PCR assay. The table was pulled from immuneACCESS by TCRdb, which kept in-frame rearrangements only. Such tables lose some clones; where checked, under half of the loss comes from unresolved V genes, and the rest has no known cause. This sample comprises more than 40,000 clones, 94% of them detected only once. The ten largest clones capture about 0.6% of the sample.

The receptor was isolated from a female donor with multiple sclerosis, enrolled in a pregnancy study. This sample comprised CD4+ T cells from peripheral blood mononuclear cells, obtained in the second trimester of pregnancy. Recombination connected TRBV16 to TRBJ1-1; there is no confident call for the D gene. The CDR3 reads CASSQLRGGTEAFF. DNA sequence: TGTGCCAGCAGCCAATTACGGGGAGGGACTGAAGCTTTCTTT.